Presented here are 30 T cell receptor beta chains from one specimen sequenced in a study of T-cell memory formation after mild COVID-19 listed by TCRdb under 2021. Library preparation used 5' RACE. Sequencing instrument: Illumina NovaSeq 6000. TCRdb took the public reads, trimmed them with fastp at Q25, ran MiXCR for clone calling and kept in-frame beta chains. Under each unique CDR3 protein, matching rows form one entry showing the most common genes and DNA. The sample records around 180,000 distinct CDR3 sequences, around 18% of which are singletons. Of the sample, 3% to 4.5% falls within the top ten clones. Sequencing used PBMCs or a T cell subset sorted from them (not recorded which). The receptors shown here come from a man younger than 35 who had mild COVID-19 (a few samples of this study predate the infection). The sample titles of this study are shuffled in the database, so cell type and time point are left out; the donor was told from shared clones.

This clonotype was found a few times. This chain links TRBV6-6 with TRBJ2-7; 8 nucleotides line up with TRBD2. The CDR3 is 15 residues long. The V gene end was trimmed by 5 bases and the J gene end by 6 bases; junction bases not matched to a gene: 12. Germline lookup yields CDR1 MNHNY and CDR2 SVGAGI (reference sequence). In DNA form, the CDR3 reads TGTGCCAGCAGTCCACCCGGGACTAGTTTTTCCGAGCAGTACTTC. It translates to CASSPPGTSFSEQYF.

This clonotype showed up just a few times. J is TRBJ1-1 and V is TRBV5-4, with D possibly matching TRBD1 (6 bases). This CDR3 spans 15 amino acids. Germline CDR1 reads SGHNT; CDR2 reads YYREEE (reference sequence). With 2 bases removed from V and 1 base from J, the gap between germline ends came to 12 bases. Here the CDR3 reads CASSFWDTRNTEAFF. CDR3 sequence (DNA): TGTGCCAGCAGCTTTTGGGACACCCGGAACACTGAAGCTTTCTTT.

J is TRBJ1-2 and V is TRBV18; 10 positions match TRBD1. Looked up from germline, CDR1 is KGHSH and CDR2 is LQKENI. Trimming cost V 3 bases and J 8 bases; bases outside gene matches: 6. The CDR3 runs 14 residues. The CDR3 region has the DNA TGTGCCAGCTCACCCTCCGGGACAGGGGACGGCTACACCTTC. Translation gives CASSPSGTGDGYTF. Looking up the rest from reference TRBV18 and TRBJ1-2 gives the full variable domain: NAGVMQNPRHLVRRRGQEARLRCSPMKGHSHVYWYRQLPEEGLKFMVYLQKENIIDESGMPKERFSAEFPKEGPSILRIQQVVRGDSAAYFCASSPSGTGDGYTFGSGTRLTVV.

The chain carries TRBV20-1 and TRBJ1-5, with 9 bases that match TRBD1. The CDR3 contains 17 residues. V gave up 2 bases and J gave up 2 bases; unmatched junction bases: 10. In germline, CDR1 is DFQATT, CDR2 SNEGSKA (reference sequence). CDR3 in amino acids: CSARRDRAFGGNQPQHF. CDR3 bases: TGCAGTGCTAGAAGGGACAGGGCGTTTGGGGGCAATCAGCCCCAGCATTTT.

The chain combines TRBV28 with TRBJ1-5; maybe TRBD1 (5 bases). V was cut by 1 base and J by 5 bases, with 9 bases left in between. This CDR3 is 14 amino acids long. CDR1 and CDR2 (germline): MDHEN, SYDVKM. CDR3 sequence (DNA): TGTGCCAGCAGTTTATTGGCAGGGCATCAGCCCCAGCATTTT. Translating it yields CASSLLAGHQPQHF.

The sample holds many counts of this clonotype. This CDR3 is CASSPVWATNEKLFF. The CDR3 DNA is TGTGCCAGCAGCCCCGTTTGGGCAACTAATGAAAAACTGTTTTTT. The genes are TRBV27 and TRBJ1-4, with unresolved D. The germline V and J ends were trimmed by 6 bases and 0 bases, with 11 bases remaining between them. The germline V gene encodes CDR1 MNHEY and CDR2 SMNVEV (reference sequence). There are 15 residues in the CDR3.

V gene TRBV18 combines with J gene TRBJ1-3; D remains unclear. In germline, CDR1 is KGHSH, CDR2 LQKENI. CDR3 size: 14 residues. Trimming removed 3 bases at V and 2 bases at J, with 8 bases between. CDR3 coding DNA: TGTGCCAGCTCACCTGATGTGGCTGGAAACACCATATATTTT. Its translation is CASSPDVAGNTIYF. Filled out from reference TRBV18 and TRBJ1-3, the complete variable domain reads NAGVMQNPRHLVRRRGQEARLRCSPMKGHSHVYWYRQLPEEGLKFMVYLQKENIIDESGMPKERFSAEFPKEGPSILRIQQVVRGDSAAYFCASSPDVAGNTIYFGEGSWLTVV.

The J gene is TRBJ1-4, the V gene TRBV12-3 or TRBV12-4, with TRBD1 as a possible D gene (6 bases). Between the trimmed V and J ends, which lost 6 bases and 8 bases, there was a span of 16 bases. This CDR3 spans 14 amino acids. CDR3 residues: CASRDSYGLEKLFF. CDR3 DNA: TGTGCCAGCAGGGACAGCTATGGTTTGGAAAAACTGTTTTTT.

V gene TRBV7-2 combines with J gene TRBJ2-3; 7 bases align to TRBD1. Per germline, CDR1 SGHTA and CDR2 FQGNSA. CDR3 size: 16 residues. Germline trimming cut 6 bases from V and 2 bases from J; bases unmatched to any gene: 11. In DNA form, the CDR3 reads TGTGCCAGCAGTCGAACGACAGGGCCTTACACAGATACGCAGTATTTT. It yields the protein CASSRTTGPYTDTQYF.

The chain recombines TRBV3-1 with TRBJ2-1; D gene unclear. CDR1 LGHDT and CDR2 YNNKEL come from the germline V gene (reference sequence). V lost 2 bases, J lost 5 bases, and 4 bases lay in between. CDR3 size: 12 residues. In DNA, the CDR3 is TGTGCCAGCAGCCAATATAACAATGAGCAGTTCTTC. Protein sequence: CASSQYNNEQFF.

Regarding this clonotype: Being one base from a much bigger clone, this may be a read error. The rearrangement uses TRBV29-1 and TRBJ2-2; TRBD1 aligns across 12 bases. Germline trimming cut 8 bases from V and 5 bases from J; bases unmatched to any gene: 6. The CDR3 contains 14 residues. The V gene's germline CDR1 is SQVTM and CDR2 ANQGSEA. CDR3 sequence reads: CSTGTGGGTGELFF. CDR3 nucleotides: TGCAGCACCGGGACAGGGGGCGGAACCGGGGAGCTGTTTTTT.

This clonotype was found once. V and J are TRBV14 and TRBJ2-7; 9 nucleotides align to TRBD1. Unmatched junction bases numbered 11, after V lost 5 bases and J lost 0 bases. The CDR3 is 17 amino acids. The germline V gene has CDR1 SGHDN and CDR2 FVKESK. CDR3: CASSYRDRAVSSYEQYV. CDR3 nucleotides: TGTGCCAGCAGCTACCGGGACAGGGCCGTCAGCTCCTACGAGCAGTACGTC.

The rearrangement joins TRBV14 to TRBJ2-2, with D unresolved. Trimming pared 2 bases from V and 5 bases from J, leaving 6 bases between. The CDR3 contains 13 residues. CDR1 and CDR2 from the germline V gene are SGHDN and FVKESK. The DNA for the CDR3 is TGTGCCAGCAGCCAACAGGTTACCGGGGAGCTGTTTTTT. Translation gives CASSQQVTGELFF.

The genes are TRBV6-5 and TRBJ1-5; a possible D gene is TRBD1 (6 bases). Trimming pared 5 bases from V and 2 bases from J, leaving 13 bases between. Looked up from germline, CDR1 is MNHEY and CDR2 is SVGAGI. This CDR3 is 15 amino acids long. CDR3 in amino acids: CASSRYRDGNQPQHF. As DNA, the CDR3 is TGTGCCAGCAGTCGTTACAGGGATGGCAATCAGCCCCAGCATTTT.

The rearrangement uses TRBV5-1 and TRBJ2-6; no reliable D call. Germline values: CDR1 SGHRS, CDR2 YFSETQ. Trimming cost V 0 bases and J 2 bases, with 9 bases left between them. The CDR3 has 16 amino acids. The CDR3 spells CASSLGTDTGANVLTF. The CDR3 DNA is TGCGCCAGCAGCTTGGGGACGGATACTGGGGCCAACGTCCTGACTTTC.

CDR3 DNA: TGTGCCAGCAGTTACTTACGGACAGCCCTTATGAACACTGAAGCTTTCTTT. It specifies CASSYLRTALMNTEAFF. This rearrangement joins TRBV6-5 to TRBJ1-1; D may be TRBD1 (6 bases). Germline V lookup: CDR1 MNHEY, CDR2 SVGAGI. Trimming left V 1 base short and J 0 bases short, with 15 bases between. The CDR3 is 17 residues long.

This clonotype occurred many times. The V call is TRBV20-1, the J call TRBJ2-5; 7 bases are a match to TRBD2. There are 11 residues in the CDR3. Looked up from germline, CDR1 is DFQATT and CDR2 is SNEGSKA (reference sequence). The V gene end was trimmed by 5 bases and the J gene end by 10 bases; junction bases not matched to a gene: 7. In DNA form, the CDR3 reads TGCAGTGCTGCCGGGACTACAGACCAGTACTTC. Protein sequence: CSAAGTTDQYF.

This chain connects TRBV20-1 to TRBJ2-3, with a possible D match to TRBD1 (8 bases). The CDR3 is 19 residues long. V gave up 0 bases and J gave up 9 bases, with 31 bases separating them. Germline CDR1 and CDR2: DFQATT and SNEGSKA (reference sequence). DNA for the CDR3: TGCAGTGCTAGAGATCGGGCAGGGGGCACGGCTTCTTCCGGGGGGACGCAGTATTTT. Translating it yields CSARDRAGGTASSGGTQYF.

The CDR3 DNA sequence: TGCGCCAGCAGCGAGGGACAGGGAGCGTACGAGCAGTACTTC. Its protein is CASSEGQGAYEQYF. The gene calls are TRBV5-1 and TRBJ2-7, with 9 positions matching TRBD1. Unmatched junction bases numbered 6, after V lost 4 bases and J lost 4 bases. The CDR3 loop spans 14 amino acids. Germline V lookup: CDR1 SGHRS, CDR2 YFSETQ.

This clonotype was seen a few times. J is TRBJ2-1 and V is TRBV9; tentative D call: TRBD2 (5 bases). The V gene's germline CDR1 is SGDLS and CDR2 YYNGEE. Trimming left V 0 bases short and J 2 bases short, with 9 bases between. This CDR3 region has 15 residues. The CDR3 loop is CASSVADGTYNEQFF. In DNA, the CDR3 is TGTGCCAGCAGCGTAGCCGACGGGACCTACAATGAGCAGTTCTTC.

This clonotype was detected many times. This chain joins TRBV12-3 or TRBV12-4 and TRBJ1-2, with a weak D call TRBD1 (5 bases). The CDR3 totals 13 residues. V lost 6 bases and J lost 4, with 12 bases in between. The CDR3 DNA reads TGTGCCAGCAGCCCGAGGGGCGGCTATGGCTACACCTTC. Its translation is CASSPRGGYGYTF.

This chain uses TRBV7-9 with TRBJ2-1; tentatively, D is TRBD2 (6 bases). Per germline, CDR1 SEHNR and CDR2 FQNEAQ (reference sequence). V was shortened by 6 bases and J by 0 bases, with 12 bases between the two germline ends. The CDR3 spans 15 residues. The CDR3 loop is CASRRGLSSYNEQFF. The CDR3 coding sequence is TGTGCCAGCAGGCGGGGTTTGAGCTCCTACAATGAGCAGTTCTTC.

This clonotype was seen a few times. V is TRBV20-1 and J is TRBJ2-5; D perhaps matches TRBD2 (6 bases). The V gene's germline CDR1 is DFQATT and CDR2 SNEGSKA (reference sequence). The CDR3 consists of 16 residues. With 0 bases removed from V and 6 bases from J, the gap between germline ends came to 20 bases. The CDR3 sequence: CSARDVRDSSWKTQYF. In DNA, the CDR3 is TGCAGTGCTAGAGATGTTAGGGACTCCTCCTGGAAGACCCAGTACTTC.

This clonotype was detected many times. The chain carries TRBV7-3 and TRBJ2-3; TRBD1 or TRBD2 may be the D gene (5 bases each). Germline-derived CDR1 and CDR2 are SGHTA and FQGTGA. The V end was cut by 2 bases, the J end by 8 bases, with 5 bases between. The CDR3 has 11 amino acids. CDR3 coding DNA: TGTGCCAGCAGCTTAGGGGGTACGCAGTATTTT. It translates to CASSLGGTQYF.

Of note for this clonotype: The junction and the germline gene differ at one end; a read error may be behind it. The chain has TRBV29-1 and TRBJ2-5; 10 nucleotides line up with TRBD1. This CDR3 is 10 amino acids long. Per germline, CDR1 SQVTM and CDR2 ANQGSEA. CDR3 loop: CSVEGDRGHF. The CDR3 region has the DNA TGCAGCGTTGAAGGGGACAGGGGCCATTTC.

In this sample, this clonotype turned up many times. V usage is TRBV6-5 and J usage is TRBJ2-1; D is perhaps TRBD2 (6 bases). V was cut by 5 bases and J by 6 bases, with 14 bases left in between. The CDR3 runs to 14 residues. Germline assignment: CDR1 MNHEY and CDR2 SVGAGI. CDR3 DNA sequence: TGTGCCAGCAGTCCTCGGCGGGGAGCCAATGAGCAGTTCTTC. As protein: CASSPRRGANEQFF.

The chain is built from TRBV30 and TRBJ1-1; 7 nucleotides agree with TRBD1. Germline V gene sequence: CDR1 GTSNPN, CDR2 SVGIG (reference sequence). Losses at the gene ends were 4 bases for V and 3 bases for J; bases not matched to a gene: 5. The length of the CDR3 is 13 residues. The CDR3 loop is CAWKRDSYTEAFF. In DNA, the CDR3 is TGTGCCTGGAAGAGGGACAGCTACACTGAAGCTTTCTTT.

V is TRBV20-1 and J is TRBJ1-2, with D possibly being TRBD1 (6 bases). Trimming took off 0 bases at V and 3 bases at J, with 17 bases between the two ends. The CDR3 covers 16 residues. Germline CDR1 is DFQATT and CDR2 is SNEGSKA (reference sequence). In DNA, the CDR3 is TGCAGTGCTAGAGATTACACAGGGTTACGAGACTATGGCTACACCTTC. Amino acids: CSARDYTGLRDYGYTF.

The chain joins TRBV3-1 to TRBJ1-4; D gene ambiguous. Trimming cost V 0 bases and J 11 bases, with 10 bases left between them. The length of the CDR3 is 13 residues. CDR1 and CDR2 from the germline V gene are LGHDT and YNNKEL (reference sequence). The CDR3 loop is CASSQDSSGKLFF. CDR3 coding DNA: TGTGCCAGCAGCCAAGATTCTTCGGGCAAACTGTTTTTT.

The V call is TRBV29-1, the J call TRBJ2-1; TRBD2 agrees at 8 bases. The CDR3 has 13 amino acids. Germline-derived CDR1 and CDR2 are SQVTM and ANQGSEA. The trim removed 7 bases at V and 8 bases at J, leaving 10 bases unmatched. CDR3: CSAARGLGDEQFF. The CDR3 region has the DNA TGCAGCGCCGCTCGGGGACTAGGGGATGAGCAGTTCTTC.